Given below is one TCR beta chain in context. Every TCR cDNA molecule bore its own unique molecular identifier. TCRdb called the 5' RACE reads again in MiXCR, with one record for every CDR3 protein. The data show tens of thousands of distinct CDR3 sequences, around 6.7% seen once. This entry belongs to a study of spatial heterogeneity in lung cancer. About the study: The count of detected beta-chain sequences consistently exceeded that of alpha-chain sequences.

V lost 4 bases to trimming and J lost 0 bases, with 16 bases between them. The length of the CDR3 is 16 residues. Germline lookup yields CDR1 MNHEY and CDR2 SVGEGT. Time point here: blood at routine non-recurrence follow-up after resection. Frozen PBMC, nontumor lung or tumor provided whole RNA, which was sequenced unsorted. The clonotype originates from a female donor with early-stage non-small cell lung cancer. The source was PBMCs, collected at follow-up. This sequence joins TRBV6-2 or TRBV6-3 and TRBJ2-7; no definite D call. CDR3: CASSFIMAKSSYEQYF. CDR3 nucleotides: TGTGCCAGCAGTTTCATCATGGCCAAGAGCTCCTACGAGCAGTACTTC.